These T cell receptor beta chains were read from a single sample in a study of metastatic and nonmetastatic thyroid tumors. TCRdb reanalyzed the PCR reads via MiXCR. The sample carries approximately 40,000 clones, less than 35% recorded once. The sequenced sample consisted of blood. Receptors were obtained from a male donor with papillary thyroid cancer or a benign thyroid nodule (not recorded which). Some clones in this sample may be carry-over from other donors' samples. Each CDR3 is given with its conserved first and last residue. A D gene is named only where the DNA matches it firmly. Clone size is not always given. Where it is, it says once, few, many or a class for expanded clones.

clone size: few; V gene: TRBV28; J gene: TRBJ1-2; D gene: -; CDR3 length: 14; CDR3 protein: CAQFPSQWNYVYTF; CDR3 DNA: TGTGCCCAGTTCCCCTCCCAGTGGAACTATGTCTACACCTTC
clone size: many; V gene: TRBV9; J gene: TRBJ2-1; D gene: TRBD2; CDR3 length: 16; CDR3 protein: CASSVVGGGGYNEQFF; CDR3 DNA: TGTGCCAGCAGCGTAGTCGGCGGGGGAGGCTACAATGAGCAGTTCTTC
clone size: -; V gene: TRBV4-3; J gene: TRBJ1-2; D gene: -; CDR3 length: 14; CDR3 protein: CASSPTGGNYGYTF; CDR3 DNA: TGCGCCAGCAGCCCGACCGGGGGTAACTATGGCTACACCTTC
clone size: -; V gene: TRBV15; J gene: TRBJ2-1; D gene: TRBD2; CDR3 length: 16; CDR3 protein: CATSRDLVLAGNEQFF; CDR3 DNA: TGTGCCACCAGCAGAGATCTAGTACTAGCGGGGAATGAGCAGTTCTTC
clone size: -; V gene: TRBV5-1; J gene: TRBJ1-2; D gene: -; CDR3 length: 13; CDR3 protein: CASSLWGVGGYTF; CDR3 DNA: TGCGCCAGCAGCCTATGGGGGGTAGGGGGCTACACCTTC
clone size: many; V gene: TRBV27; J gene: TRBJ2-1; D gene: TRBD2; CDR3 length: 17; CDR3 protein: CASSAGAGPSSYNEQFF; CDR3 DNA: TGTGCCAGCAGTGCGGGAGCCGGACCCAGCTCCTACAATGAGCAGTTCTTC
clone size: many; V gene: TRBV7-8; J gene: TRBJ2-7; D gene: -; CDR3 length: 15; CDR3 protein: CASSRGHRGSYEQYF; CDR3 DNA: TGTGCCAGCAGCCGGGGGCACCGGGGCTCCTACGAGCAGTACTTC
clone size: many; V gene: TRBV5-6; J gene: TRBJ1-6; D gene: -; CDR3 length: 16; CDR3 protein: CASSLDDRPSYSPLHF; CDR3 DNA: TGTGCCAGCAGCTTGGATGACAGACCGAGCTATTCACCCCTCCACTTT
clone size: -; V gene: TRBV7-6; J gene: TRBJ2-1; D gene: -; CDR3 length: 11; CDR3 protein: CARSPGREQFF; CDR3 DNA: TGTGCGCGCAGCCCCGGGAGAGAGCAGTTCTTC
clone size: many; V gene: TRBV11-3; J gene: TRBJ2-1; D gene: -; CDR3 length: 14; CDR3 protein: CASSLFPGFNEQFF; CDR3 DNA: TGTGCCAGCAGCTTATTTCCTGGGTTCAATGAGCAGTTCTTC
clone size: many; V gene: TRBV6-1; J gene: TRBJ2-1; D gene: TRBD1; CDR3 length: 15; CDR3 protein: CASTPRTGDYNEQFF; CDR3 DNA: TGTGCCAGCACTCCCCGAACAGGGGACTACAATGAGCAGTTCTTC
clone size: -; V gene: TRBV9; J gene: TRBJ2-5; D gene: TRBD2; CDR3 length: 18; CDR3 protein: CASSVASSGRAGQETQYF; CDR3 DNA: TGTGCCAGCAGCGTAGCTTCCAGCGGGAGGGCGGGACAAGAGACCCAGTACTTC
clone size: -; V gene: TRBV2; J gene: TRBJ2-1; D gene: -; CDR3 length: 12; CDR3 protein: CASRQTVNEQFF; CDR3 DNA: TGTGCCAGCAGACAGACGGTGAATGAGCAGTTCTTC